This record concerns one TCR beta chain sequence. Its matching antigen is unknown. The CDR3 consists of 14 residues. V gave up 9 bases and J gave up 2 bases, with 13 bases separating them. Germline CDR1 is SEHNR and CDR2 is FQNEAQ (reference sequence). The repertoire was sequenced with immunoSEQ multiplex PCR; TCRdb's copy has only in-frame clones and lacks some. The data contain about 32,000 clones, just over 95% of them singletons. The source of the sample is a study of monozygotic twins with cystic fibrosis. As for the study in general: Library input was three micrograms of fragmented DNA, with about 15 PCR cycles.

Findings and limits, study-wide: Monozygotic CF twin pairs shared significantly more nucleotide-identical clonotypes than unrelated CF individuals did.

The sequence was obtained from a girl aged 2 to 10 with cystic fibrosis. This chain joins TRBV7-9 and TRBJ2-2; weak D call: TRBD1 (5 bases). The material sequenced was blood. The CDR3 loop is CASTGRANTGELFF. The CDR3 DNA follows: TGTGCCAGTACGGGCAGGGCTAACACCGGGGAGCTGTTTTTT. Looking up the rest from reference TRBV7-9 and TRBJ2-2 gives the full variable domain: DTGVSQNPRHKITKRGQNVTFRCDPISEHNRLYWYRQTLGQGPEFLTYFQNEAQLEKSRLLSDRFSAERPKGSFSTLEIQRTEQGDSAMYLCASTGRANTGELFFGEGSRLTVL.